A single sample is the source of the 21 T cell receptor beta chains below, sequenced in a study of T cells in Graves' hyperthyroidism and ophthalmopathy. Amplified TCR beta CDR3 regions derived from RNA transcripts. Using the HTBI primer set, a first-round RT-PCR was run on the TCR CDR3. One entry per CDR3 protein results from TCRdb running MiXCR on the multiplex PCR reads. Seen here are some 270,000 distinct CDR3 sequences, roughly 13% observed once, and the top ten hold 6.5% to 10%. Sequencing was done on a sample of blood. These receptors were collected from a young woman with Graves' hyperthyroidism that later progressed to Graves' ophthalmopathy.

With respect to this clonotype: A read error may be the cause here, since a much bigger clone is one base away. The chain uses TRBV6-2 or TRBV6-3 and TRBJ1-1; tentative D call: TRBD1 (6 bases). The CDR3 totals 14 residues. V was trimmed by 9 bases and J by 6 bases, leaving 20 bases between them. Germline V lookup: CDR1 MNHEY, CDR2 SVGEGT. The DNA for the CDR3 is TGTGCCAGTTACCCAGGGGTTCGTGTCGCTGAAGCTTTCTTT. As protein: CASYPGVRVAEAFF.

This clonotype was observed many times. The V and J genes are TRBV7-2 and TRBJ2-7, with D perhaps being TRBD1 or TRBD2 (5 bases each). This CDR3 is built from 14 residues. With 1 base removed from V and 5 bases from J, the gap between germline ends came to 12 bases. The germline V gene has CDR1 SGHTA and CDR2 FQGNSA. CDR3 DNA: TGTGCCAGCAGCTTAGACGGGGACCGCGACGAGCAGTACTTC. This sequence encodes CASSLDGDRDEQYF.

This clonotype was counted at least ten times. V usage is TRBV28 and J usage is TRBJ1-5; D unclear. Per the germline V gene, CDR1 is MDHEN and CDR2 is SYDVKM. This CDR3 is 14 amino acids long. Trimming left V 3 bases short and J 8 bases short, with 14 bases between. The DNA of the CDR3 is TGTGCCAGCAGTTTCTATAGGGCTGGTGAGCCCCAGCATTTT. Residues: CASSFYRAGEPQHF.

This sequence joins TRBV6-1 and TRBJ2-7; maybe TRBD1 (6 bases). Trimming cost V 3 bases and J 3 bases, with 18 bases left between them. The CDR3 extends over 16 amino acids. The germline V gene encodes CDR1 MNHNS and CDR2 SASEGT. CDR3 in amino acids: CASSDVPRGTDYEQYF. CDR3 coding DNA: TGTGCCAGCAGTGATGTACCGAGGGGGACCGACTACGAGCAGTACTTC.

The sample holds a few counts of this clonotype. The chain recombines TRBV19 with TRBJ2-5; D is perhaps TRBD2 (5 bases). This CDR3 region has 12 residues. Looked up from germline, CDR1 is LNHDA and CDR2 is SQIVND (reference sequence). Trimming stripped 7 bases from V and 3 bases from J, with 9 bases between. CDR3 sequence: CASTSGKETQYF. CDR3 in DNA: TGTGCCAGTACTTCCGGGAAAGAGACCCAGTACTTC.

This clonotype was seen at least ten times. The chain recombines TRBV7-2 with TRBJ2-5, with 11 bases that match TRBD2. CDR1 is SGHTA and CDR2 is FQGNSA in the germline V gene. The V segment lost 5 bases and the J segment 5 bases; nucleotides outside the gene matches: 13. This CDR3 comprises 17 residues. The CDR3 sequence: CASSRRTSGSRAETQYF. For the CDR3, the DNA is TGTGCCAGCAGCCGGAGGACTAGCGGGTCCAGAGCGGAGACCCAGTACTTC.

There are many counts of this clonotype. The chain uses TRBV27 and TRBJ2-7; 7 bases are shared with TRBD1. Unmatched junction bases numbered 10, after V lost 4 bases and J lost 4 bases. Germline loops: CDR1 MNHEY, CDR2 SMNVEV (reference sequence). The CDR3 is made up of 15 amino acids. The CDR3 DNA follows: TGTGCCAGCAGTTCCTTAGAGGGGGCAGTATACGAGCAGTACTTC. Protein: CASSSLEGAVYEQYF.

J is TRBJ1-5 and V is TRBV2; D remains ambiguous. The CDR3 sequence is 14 residues long. Germline-derived CDR1 and CDR2 are SNHLY and FYNNEI. V gave up 6 bases and J gave up 2 bases, with 11 bases separating them. This CDR3 is CASSDPRGNQPQHF. In nucleotides, the CDR3 is TGTGCCAGCAGCGATCCGAGGGGCAATCAGCCCCAGCATTTT.

The chain recombines TRBV6-1 with TRBJ1-5; the D is unclear. This CDR3 is 14 amino acids long. The germline V and J ends were trimmed by 8 bases and 1 base, with 12 bases remaining between them. The V gene's germline CDR1 is MNHNS and CDR2 SASEGT. CDR3 loop: CASHPRYSNQPQHF. The CDR3 nucleotides read TGTGCCAGCCATCCAAGGTACAGCAATCAGCCCCAGCATTTT.

This clonotype was seen ten or more times. CDR3 coding DNA: TGTGCCAGCAGCCGACGTGAAGCTTTCTTT. Translated, it gives CASSRREAFF. The chain joins TRBV7-9 to TRBJ1-1; D gene uncertain. Germline assignment: CDR1 SEHNR and CDR2 FQNEAQ (reference sequence). CDR3 length equals 10 residues. Trimming left V 5 bases short and J 7 bases short, with 5 bases between.

This clonotype was picked up many times. The J gene is TRBJ2-5, the V gene TRBV7-9; 10 bases fit TRBD1. After removal of 5 bases from V and 5 bases from J, the junction contained 2 bases not matched to a gene. CDR1 is SEHNR, CDR2 FQNEAQ, per germline (reference sequence). The CDR3 consists of 13 residues. CDR3 nucleotide sequence: TGTGCCAGCAGCCGGGGACAGGGGGAGACCCAGTACTTC. Translated, it gives CASSRGQGETQYF.

The chain links TRBV10-3 to TRBJ2-1; D ambiguous. V lost 7 bases to trimming and J lost 5 bases, with 12 bases between them. In germline, CDR1 is ENHRY, CDR2 SYGVKD. CDR3 length: 13 amino acids. CDR3 coding DNA: TGTGCCATCACGGGTAGCTGGGACAATGAGCAGTTCTTC. Its translation: CAITGSWDNEQFF.

This clonotype came up a few times. The chain is built from TRBV27 and TRBJ1-5; D remains ambiguous. Germline V lookup: CDR1 MNHEY, CDR2 SMNVEV (reference sequence). The CDR3 loop spans 14 amino acids. Trimming removed 5 bases from V and 6 bases from J, with 14 bases in between. The CDR3 DNA sequence: TGTGCCAGCAGTCCCTATTATGGGGTTCAGCCCCAGCATTTT. Protein product: CASSPYYGVQPQHF.

In this sample, this clonotype turned up a few times. The chain recombines TRBV18 with TRBJ2-7; D ambiguous. CDR1 is KGHSH and CDR2 is LQKENI in the germline V gene. With 3 bases removed from V and 6 bases from J, the gap between germline ends came to 18 bases. CDR3 length equals 15 residues. The CDR3 nucleotides are TGTGCCAGCTCACCCCAAACCGAAACCCCGGGCGAGCAGTACTTC. Translation gives CASSPQTETPGEQYF.

This clonotype was picked up many times. This chain links TRBV2 with TRBJ1-5; D is perhaps TRBD1 (5 bases). Trimming cost V 10 bases and J 0 bases, with 16 bases left between them. This CDR3 has 15 amino acids. Germline CDR1 is SNHLY and CDR2 is FYNNEI. CDR3 bases: TGTGCCACAAAGAAGCGGGGGGATAGCAATCAGCCCCAGCATTTT. Translation: CATKKRGDSNQPQHF.

The rearrangement uses TRBV15 and TRBJ2-3, with D unresolved. Trimming cost V 3 bases and J 3 bases, with 16 bases left between them. The germline V gene encodes CDR1 LNHNV and CDR2 YYDKDF (reference sequence). The CDR3 loop spans 16 amino acids. The CDR3 spells CATSSRSEGWTDTQYF. The CDR3 nucleotides are TGTGCCACCAGCAGCCGCAGCGAAGGATGGACAGATACGCAGTATTTT.

This clonotype has ten or more counts. The gene calls are TRBV6-1 and TRBJ2-1, with D maybe TRBD2 (6 bases). Germline assignment: CDR1 MNHNS and CDR2 SASEGT. V was pared by 4 bases and J by 4 bases, with 14 bases between. The CDR3 runs to 15 residues. The CDR3, as DNA: TGTGCCAGCAGTGGCCGGGAGCCGTTTTACAATGAGCAGTTCTTC. Amino acid sequence: CASSGREPFYNEQFF.

This chain connects TRBV29-1 to TRBJ2-7; D is possibly TRBD1 or TRBD2 (5 bases each). The V end lost 6 bases, the J end lost 7 bases, and 16 bases lay between the germline ends. There are 12 residues in the CDR3. Germline V gene lookup returns CDR1 SQVTM and CDR2 ANQGSEA. CDR3 DNA: TGCAGCGTGGGGGATCTGGCGGGTGAGCAGTACTTC. Translated, it gives CSVGDLAGEQYF.

This clonotype was recorded many times. V is TRBV12-3 or TRBV12-4 and J is TRBJ2-1, with 12 bases identical to TRBD2. This CDR3 contains 16 residues. V was clipped by 4 bases and J by 2 bases; unmatched bases: 3. The CDR3 DNA reads TGTGCCAGCAGTTCCCGGACTAGCGGGGCCTACAATGAGCAGTTCTTC. Translation gives CASSSRTSGAYNEQFF.

This clonotype came up many times. V and J are TRBV29-1 and TRBJ2-1; unclear D gene. CDR1 SQVTM and CDR2 ANQGSEA come from the germline V gene. The CDR3 is 14 amino acids. Trimming left V 6 bases short and J 0 bases short, with 12 bases between. The CDR3 nucleotides are TGCAGCGTAAATCTTGCGGACTCCTACAATGAGCAGTTCTTC. Translating gives CSVNLADSYNEQFF.

The chain employs TRBV19 and TRBJ2-7, with a weak D call TRBD1 (6 bases). V shed 6 bases and J shed 2 bases, with 11 bases lying between them. The CDR3 covers 13 residues. Looked up from germline, CDR1 is LNHDA and CDR2 is SQIVND (reference sequence). The CDR3 is CASRPPGAYEQYF. CDR3 in DNA: TGTGCCAGTAGGCCGCCAGGGGCCTACGAGCAGTACTTC.